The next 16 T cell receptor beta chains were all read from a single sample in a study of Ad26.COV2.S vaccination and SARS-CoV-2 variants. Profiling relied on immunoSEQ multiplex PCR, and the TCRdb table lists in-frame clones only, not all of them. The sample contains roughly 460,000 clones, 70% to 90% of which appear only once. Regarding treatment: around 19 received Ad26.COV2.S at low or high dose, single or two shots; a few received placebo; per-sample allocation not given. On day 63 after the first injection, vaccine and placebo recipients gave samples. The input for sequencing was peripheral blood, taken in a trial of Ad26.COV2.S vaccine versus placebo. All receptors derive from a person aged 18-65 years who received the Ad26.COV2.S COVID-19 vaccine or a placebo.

This chain's CDR3 is CASRESLENSPLHF. For the CDR3, the DNA is TGTGCCAGCCGAGAGAGTCTGGAGAATTCACCCCTCCACTTT. The chain is built from TRBV18 and TRBJ1-6; D gene ambiguous. V dropped 8 bases and J dropped 7 bases, with 15 bases sitting between them. CDR1 is KGHSH and CDR2 is LQKENI in the germline V gene. CDR3 length: 14 residues.

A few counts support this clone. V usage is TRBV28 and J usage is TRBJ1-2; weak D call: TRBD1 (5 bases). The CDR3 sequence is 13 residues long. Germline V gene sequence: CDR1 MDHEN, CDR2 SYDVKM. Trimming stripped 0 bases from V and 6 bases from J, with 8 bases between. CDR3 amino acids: CASSLWGRDGYTF. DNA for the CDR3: TGTGCCAGCAGTTTATGGGGCAGGGATGGCTACACCTTC.

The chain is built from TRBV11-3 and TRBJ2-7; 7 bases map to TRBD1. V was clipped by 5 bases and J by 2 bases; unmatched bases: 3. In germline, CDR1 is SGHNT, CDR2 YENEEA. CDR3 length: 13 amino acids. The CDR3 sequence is CASSPGQTYEQYF. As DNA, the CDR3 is TGTGCCAGCAGCCCGGGACAGACCTACGAGCAGTACTTC. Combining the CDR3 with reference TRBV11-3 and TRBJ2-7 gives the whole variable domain EAGVVQSPRYKIIEKKQPVAFWCNPISGHNTLYWYLQNLGQGPELLIRYENEEAVDDSQLPKDRFSAERLKGVDSTLKIQPAELGDSAVYLCASSPGQTYEQYFGPGTRLTVT.

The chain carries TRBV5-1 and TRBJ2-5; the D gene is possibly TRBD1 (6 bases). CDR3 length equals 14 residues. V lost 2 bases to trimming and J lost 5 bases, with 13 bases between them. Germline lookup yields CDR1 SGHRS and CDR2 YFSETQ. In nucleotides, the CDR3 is TGCGCCAGCAGCTTCCCATACCAGGGGGAGACCCAGTACTTC. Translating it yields CASSFPYQGETQYF.

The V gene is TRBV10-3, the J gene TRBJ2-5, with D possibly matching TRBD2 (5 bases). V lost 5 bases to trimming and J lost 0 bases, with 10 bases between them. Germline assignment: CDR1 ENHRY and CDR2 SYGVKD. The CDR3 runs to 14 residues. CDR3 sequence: CAISPKLDQETQYF. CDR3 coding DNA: TGTGCCATCAGTCCGAAACTAGACCAAGAGACCCAGTACTTC.

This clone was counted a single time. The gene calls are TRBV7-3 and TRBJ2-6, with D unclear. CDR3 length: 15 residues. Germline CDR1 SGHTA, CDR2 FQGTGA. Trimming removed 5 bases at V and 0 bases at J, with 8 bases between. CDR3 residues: CASSPTGSGANVLTF. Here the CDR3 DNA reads TGTGCCAGCAGCCCAACGGGCTCTGGGGCCAACGTCCTGACTTTC. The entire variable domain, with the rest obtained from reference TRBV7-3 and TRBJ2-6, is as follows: GAGVSQTPSNKVTEKGKYVELRCDPISGHTALYWYRQSLGQGPEFLIYFQGTGAADDSGLPNDRFFAVRPEGSVSTLKIQRTERGDSAVYLCASSPTGSGANVLTFGAGSRLTVL.

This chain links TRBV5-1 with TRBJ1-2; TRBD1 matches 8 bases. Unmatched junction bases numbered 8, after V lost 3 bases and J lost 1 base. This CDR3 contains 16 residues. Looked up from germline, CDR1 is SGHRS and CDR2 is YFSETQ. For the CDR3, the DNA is TGCGCCAGCAGCTCACAGGGGGGCCTGCTTAACTATGGCTACACCTTC. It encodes CASSSQGGLLNYGYTF.

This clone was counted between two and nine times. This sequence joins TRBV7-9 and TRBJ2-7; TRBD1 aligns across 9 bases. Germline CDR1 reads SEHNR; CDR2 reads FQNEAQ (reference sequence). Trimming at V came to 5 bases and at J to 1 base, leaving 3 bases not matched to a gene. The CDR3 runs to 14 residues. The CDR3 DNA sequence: TGTGCCAGCAGCACGACAGGGGGTTCCTACGAGCAGTACTTC. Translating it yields CASSTTGGSYEQYF.

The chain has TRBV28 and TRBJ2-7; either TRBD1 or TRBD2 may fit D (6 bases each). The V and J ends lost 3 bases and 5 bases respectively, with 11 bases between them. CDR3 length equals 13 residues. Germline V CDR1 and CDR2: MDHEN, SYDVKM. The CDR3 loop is CASSFQGRNEQYF. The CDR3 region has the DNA TGTGCCAGCAGTTTCCAGGGGAGGAACGAGCAGTACTTC.

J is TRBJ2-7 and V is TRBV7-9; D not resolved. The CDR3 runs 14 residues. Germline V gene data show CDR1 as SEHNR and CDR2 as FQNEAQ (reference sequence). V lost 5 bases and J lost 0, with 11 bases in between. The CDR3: CASSGWTDSYEQYF. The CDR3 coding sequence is TGTGCCAGCAGCGGGTGGACGGACTCCTACGAGCAGTACTTC.

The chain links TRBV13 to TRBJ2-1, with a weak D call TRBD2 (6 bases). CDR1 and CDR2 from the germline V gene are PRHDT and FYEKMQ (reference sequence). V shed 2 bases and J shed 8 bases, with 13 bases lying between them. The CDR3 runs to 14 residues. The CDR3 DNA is TGTGCCAGCAGCTTACACCGGGAGCAGGATGAGCAGTTCTTC. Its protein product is CASSLHREQDEQFF.

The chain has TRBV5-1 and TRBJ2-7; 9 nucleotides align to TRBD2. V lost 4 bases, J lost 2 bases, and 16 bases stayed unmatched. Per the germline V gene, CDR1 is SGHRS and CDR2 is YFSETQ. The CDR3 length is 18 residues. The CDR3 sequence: CASSGVLAGNVRAYEQYF. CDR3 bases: TGCGCCAGCAGCGGGGTCCTAGCGGGAAATGTTAGGGCCTACGAGCAGTACTTC.

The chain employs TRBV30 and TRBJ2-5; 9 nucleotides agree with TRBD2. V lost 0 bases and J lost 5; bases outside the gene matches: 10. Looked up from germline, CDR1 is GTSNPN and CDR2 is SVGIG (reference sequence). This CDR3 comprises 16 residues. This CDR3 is CAWSVGGRAGGETQYF. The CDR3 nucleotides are TGTGCCTGGAGTGTTGGCGGGAGGGCCGGAGGGGAGACCCAGTACTTC.

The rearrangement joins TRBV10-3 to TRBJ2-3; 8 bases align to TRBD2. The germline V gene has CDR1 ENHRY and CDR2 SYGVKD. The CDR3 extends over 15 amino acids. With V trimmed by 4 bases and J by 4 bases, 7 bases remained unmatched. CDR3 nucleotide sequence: TGTGCCATCAGTGTTATCGGGGGGGTCGCAGATACGCAGTATTTT. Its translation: CAISVIGGVADTQYF.

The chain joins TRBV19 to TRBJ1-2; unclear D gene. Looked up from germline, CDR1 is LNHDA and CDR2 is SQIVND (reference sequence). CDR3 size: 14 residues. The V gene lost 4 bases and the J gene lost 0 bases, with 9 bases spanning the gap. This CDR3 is CASSKVGANYGYTF. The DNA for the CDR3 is TGTGCCAGTAGTAAAGTGGGCGCTAACTATGGCTACACCTTC.

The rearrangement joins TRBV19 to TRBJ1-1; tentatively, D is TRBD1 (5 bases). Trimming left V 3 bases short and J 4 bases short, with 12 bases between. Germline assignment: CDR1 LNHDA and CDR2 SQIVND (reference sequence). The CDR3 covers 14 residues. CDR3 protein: CASSIGAPGTEAFF. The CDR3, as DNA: TGTGCCAGTAGTATCGGGGCGCCGGGCACTGAAGCTTTCTTT.